The present T cell receptor beta chain was sequenced within a study of T cells in lung cancer brain metastases. Study-level information: Most of the roughly 20 patients had smoked, with a median of around 40 pack-years.

The data were produced by immunoSEQ multiplex PCR, yet TCRdb's version contains in-frame clones alone and is incomplete. The data hold 1,500 to 2,000 clones, with around 90% observed a single time. Between the trimmed V and J ends, which lost 0 bases and 7 bases, there was a span of 7 bases. CDR3 length: 12 residues. Looked up from germline, CDR1 is MGHRA and CDR2 is YSYEKL. V gene TRBV4-1 combines with J gene TRBJ2-7; D ambiguous. The clonotype originates from a man in his sixties with non-small cell lung cancer that had spread to the brain. Sequenced sample: tumor tissue from a brain metastasis. The CDR3 loop is CASSQDLREQYF. The DNA for the CDR3 is TGCGCCAGCAGCCAAGATCTGCGTGAGCAGTACTTC.